This T cell receptor beta chain derives from a study of blood T cell repertoires in COVID-19. About the study: Samples of COVID-19 (acute and convalescent) were obtained from the United States, Italy and Spain. Sources were T cells, B-cell-depleted T cells, or PBMCs; the material itself was cDNA or gDNA.

Per the original methods: Nucleated cell counts were estimated from reference gene primer amplification. The table came from immunoSEQ multiplex PCR; TCRdb's copy has only in-frame clones and leaves some out. Clonal size and the V and J genes are those of that table, whereas D and trimming came from the DNA. This table has roughly 30,000 clones, more than 75% appearing once. V shed 1 base and J shed 0 bases, with 7 bases lying between them. The CDR3 is 16 residues long. Germline CDR1 and CDR2: SGHNT and YENEEA. This receptor was taken from a human donor in a cohort sampled during active COVID-19. The chain is built from TRBV11-3 and TRBJ2-6; the D gene is possibly TRBD1 (6 bases). Sequencing was carried out using peripheral blood. This CDR3 is CASSLGGRSGANVLTF. The CDR3 DNA is TGTGCCAGCAGCTTAGGGGGGCGCTCTGGGGCCAACGTCCTGACTTTC.